Shown below are 16 T cell receptor beta chains from a single sample sequenced in a study of shared clonotypes between healthy human individuals (dated by TCRdb to 2018 to 2021). Receptors were amplified or captured by the immunoSEQ multiplex PCR assay. TCRdb's version of the immuneACCESS table is confined to in-frame rearrangements and falls short of the full clone set. An unresolved V gene accounts for under half of the shortfall where checked; the remainder is of unknown origin. The sample data list roughly 890,000 clones, and almost 95% of these were observed just once. The ten largest clones capture less than 25% of the sample. CD8 naive samples consisted of CD45RO-negative cells that were positively selected for CCR7, yielding a CD45RA+CCR7+ population without TemRA cells. The sample consisted of naive CD8+ T cells sorted from blood. The meaning of the sample's cell subset or site label: CD45RA+CCR7+. These receptors all stem from a man younger than 45 in good health.

This chain joins TRBV4-2 and TRBJ2-1; D is perhaps TRBD2 (5 bases). There are 13 residues in the CDR3. Germline V gene data show CDR1 as LGHNA and CDR2 as YNFKEQ. Trimming took off 0 bases at V and 7 bases at J, with 7 bases between the two ends. CDR3 loop: CASSQELGNEQFF. For the CDR3, the DNA is TGTGCCAGCAGCCAAGAACTAGGGAATGAGCAGTTCTTC.

J is TRBJ2-1 and V is TRBV10-3; TRBD2 matches 10 bases. Germline CDR1 ENHRY, CDR2 SYGVKD. With V trimmed by 3 bases and J by 1 base, 3 bases remained unmatched. The CDR3 is made up of 16 amino acids. The CDR3 is CAISERTSGSYNEQFF. In DNA, the CDR3 is TGTGCCATCAGTGAAAGGACTAGCGGATCCTACAATGAGCAGTTCTTC.

This chain links TRBV5-8 with TRBJ1-1; 8 bases line up with TRBD1. Germline CDR1 SGHTS, CDR2 YDEGEE. Trimming cost V 6 bases and J 0 bases; bases outside gene matches: 10. The CDR3 extends over 16 amino acids. As DNA, the CDR3 is TGTGCCAGCACCCCGACAGGGGTCCACATGAACACTGAAGCTTTCTTT. As protein: CASTPTGVHMNTEAFF.

This clone is a singleton in its sample. V gene TRBV11-2 combines with J gene TRBJ1-1, with D unresolved. Germline V CDR1 and CDR2: SGHAT, FQNNGV. The V end was cut by 3 bases, the J end by 5 bases, with 16 bases between. The CDR3 is 15 amino acids. Written as DNA, the CDR3 is TGTGCCAGCAGCTTTCTCGGGAATATGGATACTGAAGCTTTCTTT. Translation: CASSFLGNMDTEAFF.

The rearrangement links TRBV27 to TRBJ2-5; D is uncertain. Germline V gives CDR1 MNHEY, CDR2 SMNVEV (reference sequence). The CDR3 is 13 amino acids. Trimming removed 4 bases from V and 6 bases from J, with 12 bases in between. CDR3 amino acids: CASSYSLDQTQYF. In nucleotides, the CDR3 is TGTGCCAGCAGTTACAGCCTTGATCAGACCCAGTACTTC.

This clone occurred a few times. The chain uses TRBV6-6 and TRBJ2-2; no definite D call. The CDR3 totals 11 residues. The V and J ends lost 5 bases and 9 bases respectively, with 7 bases between them. Germline-derived CDR1 and CDR2 are MNHNY and SVGAGI (reference sequence). CDR3 region: CASSPQRELFF. DNA for the CDR3: TGTGCCAGCAGTCCTCAAAGGGAGCTGTTTTTT.

This chain joins TRBV7-9 and TRBJ2-1, with 10 bases identical to TRBD1. From germline, CDR1 is SEHNR and CDR2 FQNEAQ (reference sequence). With V trimmed by 5 bases and J by 5 bases, 9 bases remained unmatched. The CDR3 is 16 amino acids. CDR3 bases: TGTGCCAGCAGCAGGCAGACAGGGGGCGGTCACAATGAGCAGTTCTTC. The encoded protein is CASSRQTGGGHNEQFF.

V and J are TRBV13 and TRBJ2-5; 7 nucleotides line up with TRBD1. The CDR3 totals 15 residues. Germline V CDR1 and CDR2: PRHDT, FYEKMQ (reference sequence). Germline trimming cut 8 bases from V and 2 bases from J; bases unmatched to any gene: 11. The CDR3 DNA reads as TGTGCCAGCGCGATAAGAGGGGACAGTCAAGAGACCCAGTACTTC. Protein product: CASAIRGDSQETQYF.

The chain has TRBV18 and TRBJ1-1; 8 positions match TRBD1. Germline CDR1 and CDR2: KGHSH and LQKENI. This CDR3 region has 17 residues. J was trimmed by 2 bases and V by 0 bases; bases with no gene match: 8. The CDR3, as DNA: TGTGCCAGCTCACCACCGTACGGGACAGGAGATAACACTGAAGCTTTCTTT. This translates into CASSPPYGTGDNTEAFF.

The chain recombines TRBV28 with TRBJ1-2; a possible D gene is TRBD1 (5 bases). CDR1 MDHEN and CDR2 SYDVKM come from the germline V gene. The CDR3 is 14 amino acids. V lost 8 bases and J lost 0, with 13 bases in between. The CDR3 bases are TGTGCCAGCCGACAGCGGATCTCTAACTATGGCTACACCTTC. Protein: CASRQRISNYGYTF.

V and J are TRBV30 and TRBJ2-1; no clear D gene. V was cut by 4 bases and J by 5 bases, with 12 bases left in between. Germline assignment: CDR1 GTSNPN and CDR2 SVGIG (reference sequence). The CDR3 spans 13 residues. DNA of the CDR3: TGTGCCTGGACCCTGACTTCGGACAATGAGCAGTTCTTC. This sequence encodes CAWTLTSDNEQFF.

This clone was detected only once. V usage is TRBV6-1 and J usage is TRBJ2-1; TRBD1 agrees at 7 bases. Germline V gene data show CDR1 as MNHNS and CDR2 as SASEGT. The CDR3 spans 16 residues. Trimming cost V 4 bases and J 3 bases; bases outside gene matches: 9. The CDR3 protein is CASSAPTGDIYNEQFF. Here the CDR3 DNA reads TGTGCCAGCAGTGCCCCTACAGGGGACATCTACAATGAGCAGTTCTTC.

The chain couples TRBV13 to TRBJ2-5; tentative D call: TRBD2 (5 bases). Trimming pared 5 bases from V and 4 bases from J, leaving 11 bases between. CDR1 and CDR2 from the germline V gene are PRHDT and FYEKMQ (reference sequence). CDR3 length: 13 residues. CDR3 in DNA: TGTGCCAGCAGCCGAACTAGACTAGAGACCCAGTACTTC. Its protein is CASSRTRLETQYF. The complete variable domain, with remaining parts taken from reference TRBV13 and TRBJ2-5, reads AAGVIQSPRHLIKEKRETATLKCYPIPRHDTVYWYQQGPGQDPQFLISFYEKMQSDKGSIPDRFSAQQFSDYHSELNMSSLELGDSALYFCASSRTRLETQYFGPGTRLLVL.

The V and J genes are TRBV19 and TRBJ2-3, with 10 bases that match TRBD1. This CDR3 is built from 17 residues. V dropped 0 bases and J dropped 5; count of bases not matched to a gene: 8. Germline values: CDR1 LNHDA, CDR2 SQIVND (reference sequence). The CDR3 DNA reads TGTGCCAGTAGTATAGATTATTCGGACAGGGGGGTAGATACGCAGTATTTT. Its protein is CASSIDYSDRGVDTQYF.

The rearrangement links TRBV7-2 to TRBJ2-7; no clear D. The CDR3 extends over 15 amino acids. The V and J ends lost 1 base and 2 bases respectively, with 12 bases between them. The germline V gene encodes CDR1 SGHTA and CDR2 FQGNSA. CDR3 amino acids: CASSLVAGSAYEQYF. CDR3 bases: TGTGCCAGCAGCTTAGTGGCCGGATCGGCCTACGAGCAGTACTTC.

The chain is built from TRBV5-1 and TRBJ2-5; D gene uncertain. V was pared by 4 bases and J by 0 bases, with 10 bases between. The CDR3 is 14 residues long. CDR1 and CDR2 from the germline V gene are SGHRS and YFSETQ. The CDR3 here is CASSTPRYQETQYF. The CDR3 DNA sequence: TGCGCCAGCAGCACCCCTCGGTACCAAGAGACCCAGTACTTC.